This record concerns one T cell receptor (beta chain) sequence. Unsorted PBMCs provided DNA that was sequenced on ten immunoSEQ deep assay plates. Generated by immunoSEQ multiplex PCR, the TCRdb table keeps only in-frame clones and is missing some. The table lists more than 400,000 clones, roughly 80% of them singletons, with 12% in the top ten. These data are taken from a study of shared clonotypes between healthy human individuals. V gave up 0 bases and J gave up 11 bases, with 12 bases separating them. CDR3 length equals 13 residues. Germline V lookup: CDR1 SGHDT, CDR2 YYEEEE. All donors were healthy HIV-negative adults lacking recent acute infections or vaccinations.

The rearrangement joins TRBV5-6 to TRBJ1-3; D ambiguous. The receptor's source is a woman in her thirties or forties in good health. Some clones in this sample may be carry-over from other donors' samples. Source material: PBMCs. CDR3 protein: CASSLVVDTAIYF. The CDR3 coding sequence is TGTGCCAGCAGCTTGGTGGTAGACACTGCCATATATTTT.